This TCR beta chain is from a study of T cells in Graves' hyperthyroidism and ophthalmopathy. This clonotype has a count of ten or more. The TCR beta CDR3 regions underwent amplification using RNA transcripts as the source. HTBI primers were used for first-round RT-PCR of the TCR CDR3. TCRdb re-derived calls from the multiplex PCR reads in MiXCR, one entry per CDR3 protein. The top ten clones hold roughly 7% of a sample with nearly 600,000 distinct CDR3 sequences, approximately 14% of them seen once. The sample was blood. The TCR originated in a woman aged 18 to 35 with Graves' ophthalmopathy.

The CDR3 DNA reads TGTGCCAGCAGCTTAGTTGGGGATGGAAACACCATATATTTT. Its translation: CASSLVGDGNTIYF. The rearrangement joins TRBV7-8 to TRBJ1-3, with unresolved D. The CDR3 loop spans 14 amino acids. The ends were cut back, 1 base at V and 3 bases at J, with 7 bases in the middle. The germline CDR1 and CDR2 sequences are SGHVS and FQNEAQ.